This is a list of T cell receptor beta chains from one sample in a study of blood T cell repertoires in COVID-19. Generated by immunoSEQ multiplex PCR, the TCRdb table keeps only in-frame clones and is missing some. The sample holds 150,000 to 200,000 clones, approximately 86% seen once. Sequencing was done on a sample of PBMCs or T cells enriched from blood (not recorded which). The receptors here all came from a woman between 35 and 50 years old in a cohort exposed to, infected with or recovered from COVID-19 (not recorded which). The CDR3 runs from the conserved cysteine through the conserved F or W. D genes are given only for firm matches. Size values are once, few and many counts, or a class for expanded clones, and some rows have none.

clone_size,j_call,v_call,d_call,cdr3_aa,cdr3_nt
.,TRBJ2-7,TRBV27,TRBD1,CASSPDRGGSYEQYF,TGTGCCAGCAGCCCTGACAGGGGGGGGTCCTACGAGCAGTACTTC
.,TRBJ1-1,TRBV5-1,TRBD1,CASSRDSEMNTEAFF,TGCGCCAGCAGCCGGGACAGCGAGATGAACACTGAAGCTTTCTTT
.,TRBJ1-2,TRBV11-2,.,CASSNGGAPAYSNYGYTF,TGTGCCAGCAGCAACGGGGGGGCCCCAGCTTATTCTAACTATGGCTACACCTTC
once,TRBJ1-5,TRBV6-1,TRBD1,CASSDIHRTGKDQPQHF,TGTGCCAGCAGTGATATCCATAGGACAGGGAAGGATCAGCCCCAGCATTTT
.,TRBJ1-1,TRBV30,.,CAWKRTENFEAFF,TGTGCCTGGAAACGTACGGAGAACTTTGAAGCTTTCTTT
.,TRBJ1-1,TRBV6-1,.,CASSDMGRDRTEAFF,TGTGCCAGCAGTGACATGGGCCGCGACAGGACTGAAGCTTTCTTT
.,TRBJ2-1,TRBV7-9,TRBD1,CASSLGGLGTGDSEQFF,TGTGCCAGCAGCTTAGGGGGCTTGGGGACAGGGGATAGTGAGCAGTTCTTC
.,TRBJ1-5,TRBV10-2,TRBD1,CASSEPQGRNQPQHF,TGCGCCAGCAGTGAGCCACAGGGGAGAAATCAGCCCCAGCATTTT
.,TRBJ1-1,TRBV7-9,TRBD1,CASSPLTGDAFF,TGTGCCAGCAGCCCTCTGACAGGGGACGCTTTCTTT
.,TRBJ2-6,TRBV18,.,CASSPLPRGSSGANVLTF,TGTGCCAGCTCACCACTTCCCAGGGGATCCTCTGGGGCCAACGTCCTGACTTTC
.,TRBJ2-1,TRBV28,TRBD2,CASISRRGGTYNEQFF,TGTGCCAGCATCTCGAGGCGCGGGGGGACCTACAATGAGCAGTTCTTC
.,TRBJ1-1,TRBV27,TRBD1,CASRPYRGRDTEAFF,TGTGCCAGCAGGCCCTACAGGGGGAGGGACACTGAAGCTTTCTTT
.,TRBJ1-1,TRBV28,.,CASSHGGTEAFF,TGTGCCAGCAGTCATGGGGGGACTGAAGCTTTCTTT
.,TRBJ1-5,TRBV19,.,CASALDGVAQHF,TGTGCCAGTGCGCTTGACGGAGTGGCCCAGCATTTT
.,TRBJ2-7,TRBV10-1,TRBD1,CANLDPTTGGKSEQYF,TGCGCCAACCTCGATCCAACGACAGGGGGAAAGAGCGAGCAGTACTTC